The 28 T cell receptor beta chains below were found in one sample sequenced in a study of human T cells and chemical hapten exposure. Time point of the sample: pre-sensitization, week 0. Documented treatment: therapeutic diphenylcyclopropenone sensitization with weekly scalp DPC. TCRdb ran MiXCR on the RACE reads and lists one entry per CDR3 protein. Of 350,000 to 400,000 distinct CDR3 sequences listed, 4.5% to 5.5% are singletons. The starting material was whole blood, obtained in connection with sensitization to the hapten diphenylcyclopropenone (DPC). These receptors were collected from a woman between 50 and 59 years old with alopecia areata. Some clones in this sample may be carry-over from other donors' samples.

This clonotype was seen at least ten times. The chain carries TRBV2 and TRBJ2-7; the D gene could be TRBD1 or TRBD2 (5 bases each). The germline V gene has CDR1 SNHLY and CDR2 FYNNEI. The CDR3 spans 14 residues. The ends were cut back, 4 bases at V and 2 bases at J, with 12 bases in the middle. CDR3: CASSAGTLAYEQYF. The CDR3 DNA follows: TGTGCCAGCAGTGCCGGGACGCTAGCCTACGAGCAGTACTTC. The variable domain in full, completed from reference TRBV2 and TRBJ2-7, reads EPEVTQTPSHQVTQMGQEVILRCVPISNHLYFYWYRQILGQKVEFLVSFYNNEISEKSEIFDDQFSVERPDGSNFTLKIRSTKLEDSAMYFCASSAGTLAYEQYFGPGTRLTVT.

At least ten counts were recorded for this clonotype. The CDR3 here is CASSWDRAYEQFF. As DNA, the CDR3 is TGTGCCAGCAGTTGGGACAGGGCATATGAGCAGTTCTTC. The rearrangement uses TRBV2 and TRBJ2-1, with 9 bases fitting TRBD1. The V gene end was trimmed by 5 bases and the J gene end by 8 bases; junction bases not matched to a gene: 4. This CDR3 is built from 13 residues. Germline CDR1 is SNHLY and CDR2 is FYNNEI.

This clonotype was observed a few times. J is TRBJ2-1 and V is TRBV6-2 or TRBV6-3, with 12 positions matching TRBD1. CDR1 is MNHEY, CDR2 SVGEGT, per germline. V dropped 6 bases and J dropped 6; count of bases not matched to a gene: 6. The CDR3 has 15 amino acids. The CDR3 DNA sequence: TGTGCCAGCAGCACCGGGACAGGGGGCCGCAATGAGCAGTTCTTC. It translates to CASSTGTGGRNEQFF.

This clonotype appeared a few times. The V call is TRBV9, the J call TRBJ1-3; 8 positions agree with TRBD1. There are 15 residues in the CDR3. With V trimmed by 4 bases and J by 4 bases, 7 bases remained unmatched. Per germline, CDR1 SGDLS and CDR2 YYNGEE. CDR3 sequence: CASSIQTGDGNTIYF. The CDR3 nucleotides are TGTGCCAGCAGCATTCAGACAGGGGACGGAAACACCATATATTTT.

The chain links TRBV11-2 to TRBJ1-6, with 7 bases fitting TRBD1. The CDR3 extends over 13 amino acids. CDR1 SGHAT and CDR2 FQNNGV come from the germline V gene. The V gene end was trimmed by 3 bases and the J gene end by 14 bases; junction bases not matched to a gene: 7. In DNA form, the CDR3 reads TGTGCCAGCAGCTTGGACAGGCCCTCAGCCCTCCACTTT. Amino acids: CASSLDRPSALHF.

This sequence joins TRBV29-1 and TRBJ2-7; 9 bases line up with TRBD2. This CDR3 region has 12 residues. Germline loops: CDR1 SQVTM, CDR2 ANQGSEA. The V and J ends lost 2 bases and 6 bases, in that order; junction bases with no gene match: 2. CDR3 sequence reads: CSVELLAGEQYF. DNA for the CDR3: TGCAGCGTTGAACTACTAGCGGGCGAGCAGTACTTC.

This clonotype was observed many times. The rearrangement links TRBV10-3 to TRBJ1-1, with 7 bases matching TRBD1. This CDR3 is built from 13 residues. Germline CDR1 and CDR2: ENHRY and SYGVKD. V shed 10 bases, J shed 6 bases, and the junction held 11 bases outside the gene matches. Here the CDR3 reads CATGGTATSEAFF. The CDR3 coding sequence is TGTGCCACGGGGGGGACAGCCACTTCTGAAGCTTTCTTT.

V and J are TRBV20-1 and TRBJ1-2; D gene uncertain. The CDR3 is 13 amino acids. The V end was cut by 6 bases, the J end by 8 bases, with 19 bases between. Germline CDR1 is DFQATT and CDR2 is SNEGSKA (reference sequence). For the CDR3, the DNA is TGCAGTGCCCCTCTCGAGGGCGCGTACGGCTACACCTTC. The encoded protein is CSAPLEGAYGYTF.

The table lists this clonotype with a few counts. The rearrangement links TRBV6-1 to TRBJ1-5; D gene unclear. The CDR3 is 14 residues long. Per the germline V gene, CDR1 is MNHNS and CDR2 is SASEGT. Trimming took off 4 bases at V and 0 bases at J, with 7 bases between the two ends. The CDR3 reads CASSGRDSNQPQHF. The CDR3 DNA sequence: TGTGCCAGCAGTGGTCGGGATAGCAATCAGCCCCAGCATTTT.

CDR3 region: CASSTGTPGNTEAFF. The CDR3 DNA sequence: TGTGCCAGCAGTACCGGGACCCCGGGGAACACTGAAGCTTTCTTT. The chain has TRBV12-3 or TRBV12-4 and TRBJ1-1; D possibly corresponds to TRBD1 (5 bases). The length of the CDR3 is 15 residues. V was pared by 5 bases and J by 1 base, with 14 bases between.

This clonotype appeared a few times. The chain recombines TRBV12-3 or TRBV12-4 with TRBJ1-5, with 8 bases fitting TRBD1. The CDR3 consists of 15 residues. The V and J ends lost 6 bases and 2 bases, in that order; junction bases with no gene match: 6. The CDR3 DNA reads TGTGCCAGCAGCCCGAGACAGGGGCGCAATCAGCCCCAGCATTTT. This translates into CASSPRQGRNQPQHF.

This clonotype was counted many times. This chain uses TRBV11-2 with TRBJ2-2, with D uncertain. The V gene lost 4 bases and the J gene lost 4 bases, with 7 bases spanning the gap. The CDR3 consists of 13 residues. Germline V lookup: CDR1 SGHAT, CDR2 FQNNGV. CDR3 residues: CASSSSPTGELFF. CDR3 coding DNA: TGTGCCAGCAGCTCATCGCCCACCGGGGAGCTGTTTTTT. The full variable domain, completed using reference TRBV11-2 and TRBJ2-2, is EAGVAQSPRYKIIEKRQSVAFWCNPISGHATLYWYQQILGQGPKLLIQFQNNGVVDDSQLPKDRFSAERLKGVDSTLKIQPAKLEDSAVYLCASSSSPTGELFFGEGSRLTVL.

The rearrangement links TRBV5-5 to TRBJ1-1; D gene uncertain. Per the germline V gene, CDR1 is SGHKS and CDR2 is YYEKEE (reference sequence). The CDR3 has 14 amino acids. Trimming removed 1 base at V and 1 base at J, with 8 bases between. CDR3 in DNA: TGTGCCAGCAGCTTGACAGTAACGAACACTGAAGCTTTCTTT. Protein product: CASSLTVTNTEAFF.

In this sample, this clonotype turned up many times. The chain links TRBV7-9 to TRBJ2-5; the D is unclear. The CDR3 is 12 residues long. V was trimmed by 5 bases and J by 5 bases, leaving 9 bases between them. The germline gives CDR1 SEHNR, CDR2 FQNEAQ (reference sequence). The CDR3 DNA is TGTGCCAGCAGCCCTCAGGCGGAGACCCAGTACTTC. Translation gives CASSPQAETQYF.

The chain uses TRBV29-1 and TRBJ1-1; 8 nucleotides match TRBD1. J gave up 1 base and V 1 base, and 2 bases lay outside the gene matches. This CDR3 is 14 amino acids long. Germline V lookup: CDR1 SQVTM, CDR2 ANQGSEA. CDR3 region: CSVEGGTGNTEAFF. The CDR3 DNA reads as TGCAGCGTTGAAGGTGGGACAGGGAACACTGAAGCTTTCTTT.

This clonotype was found a few times. The chain carries TRBV30 and TRBJ2-6; D may be TRBD1 (6 bases). This CDR3 has 11 amino acids. Per germline, CDR1 GTSNPN and CDR2 SVGIG (reference sequence). The germline V and J ends were trimmed by 1 base and 14 bases, with 9 bases remaining between them. The CDR3: CAWSGQEILTF. CDR3 bases: TGTGCCTGGAGTGGACAGGAAATCCTGACTTTC.

This sequence joins TRBV28 and TRBJ1-1; 9 bases match TRBD1. CDR3 size: 15 residues. Trimming took 2 bases from V and 4 from J; bases not matched to a gene: 5. The germline CDR1 and CDR2 sequences are MDHEN and SYDVKM. CDR3 sequence (DNA): TGTGCCAGCAGTTTAACGACAGGGGGGACCACTGAAGCTTTCTTT. This sequence encodes CASSLTTGGTTEAFF.

This clonotype was seen more than once but under ten times. V and J are TRBV28 and TRBJ1-2, with TRBD1 matching over 7 bases. The CDR3 extends over 17 amino acids. The germline V gene has CDR1 MDHEN and CDR2 SYDVKM. The V and J ends lost 1 base and 2 bases, in that order; junction bases with no gene match: 10. Here the CDR3 reads CASSLYPRDSHNYGYTF. For the CDR3, the DNA is TGTGCCAGCAGTTTATACCCCCGGGACAGTCACAACTATGGCTACACCTTC.

V usage is TRBV7-2 and J usage is TRBJ2-1; perhaps TRBD2 as D (6 bases). Trimming left V 5 bases short and J 13 bases short, with 15 bases between. CDR3 size: 12 residues. Germline CDR1 is SGHTA and CDR2 is FQGNSA. CDR3 sequence (DNA): TGTGCCAGCAGCGTTCCTAGCGCCATACAGTTCTTC. It translates to CASSVPSAIQFF. Together with reference TRBV7-2 and TRBJ2-1, the CDR3 gives the full variable domain: GAGVSQSPSNKVTEKGKDVELRCDPISGHTALYWYRQSLGQGLEFLIYFQGNSAPDKSGLPSDRFSAERTGGSVSTLTIQRTQQEDSAVYLCASSVPSAIQFFGPGTRLTVL.

In this sample, this clonotype turned up many times. The chain recombines TRBV9 with TRBJ1-1; possibly TRBD1 for D (5 bases). Germline CDR1 SGDLS, CDR2 YYNGEE. The CDR3 covers 12 residues. Between the trimmed V and J ends, which lost 6 bases and 7 bases, there was a span of 13 bases. CDR3 sequence (DNA): TGTGCCAGCAACGGGGGATCCAGTGAAGCTTTCTTT. It codes for CASNGGSSEAFF.

V and J are TRBV27 and TRBJ1-2; TRBD1 might be the D (5 bases). From germline, CDR1 is MNHEY and CDR2 SMNVEV (reference sequence). CDR3 length equals 14 residues. The V end was cut by 0 bases, the J end by 6 bases, with 11 bases between. The CDR3 DNA reads as TGTGCCAGCAGTTTATCGGCAGGGCGCCATGGCTACACCTTC. As protein: CASSLSAGRHGYTF.

CDR3 nucleotides: TGCAGCGTTGTGACCGACTACAATCAGCCCCAGCATTTT. Its translation: CSVVTDYNQPQHF. The V call is TRBV29-1, the J call TRBJ1-5; D unclear. Between the trimmed V and J ends, which lost 4 bases and 3 bases, there was a span of 10 bases. This CDR3 is 13 amino acids long. The germline V gene has CDR1 SQVTM and CDR2 ANQGSEA.

This clonotype was detected many times. The rearrangement joins TRBV12-3 or TRBV12-4 to TRBJ1-1; D possibly corresponds to TRBD1 (6 bases). Trimming removed 6 bases at V and 3 bases at J, with 11 bases between. This CDR3 comprises 13 residues. CDR3 DNA: TGTGCCAGCAGCCCCGGGACACACACTGAAGCTTTCTTT. Its translation is CASSPGTHTEAFF.

The table lists this clonotype with a few counts. The chain recombines TRBV7-9 with TRBJ1-4; 8 bases agree with TRBD1. Unmatched junction bases numbered 8, after V lost 6 bases and J lost 8 bases. Germline V CDR1 and CDR2: SEHNR, FQNEAQ (reference sequence). CDR3 length equals 14 residues. The CDR3 sequence is CASRQQGEREKLFF. The CDR3 DNA reads TGTGCCAGCAGACAACAGGGGGAGAGGGAAAAACTGTTTTTT.

The V and J genes are TRBV27 and TRBJ2-3; TRBD2 agrees at 9 bases. This CDR3 has 17 residues. J lost 0 bases, V lost 8 bases, and 12 bases had no gene match. Germline-derived CDR1 and CDR2 are MNHEY and SMNVEV (reference sequence). CDR3 amino acids: CASLPLAGTLSTDTQYF. The CDR3 region has the DNA TGTGCCAGCCTACCCCTAGCGGGGACACTTAGCACAGATACGCAGTATTTT.

This clonotype was observed many times. The chain uses TRBV12-3 or TRBV12-4 and TRBJ1-6; 8 bases agree with TRBD1. The CDR3 is 16 residues long. The trim removed 4 bases at V and 10 bases at J, leaving 12 bases unmatched. CDR3 nucleotide sequence: TGTGCCAGCAGTTGGGGGACAGGAGGGATAAGCTCACCCCTCCACTTT. As protein: CASSWGTGGISSPLHF.

This clonotype showed up many times. The rearrangement uses TRBV7-2 and TRBJ2-5; D gene uncertain. There are 15 residues in the CDR3. V lost 2 bases and J 4 bases, leaving 14 bases between the germline ends. The V gene's germline CDR1 is SGHTA and CDR2 FQGNSA. CDR3 nucleotides: TGTGCCAGCAGCTTACAATTTGGTTTTGGAGAGACCCAGTACTTC. Its translation: CASSLQFGFGETQYF.

This clonotype appeared many times. This sequence joins TRBV2 and TRBJ2-5; D is unresolved. The CDR3 has 12 residues. V was clipped by 6 bases and J by 3 bases, with 8 bases between them. Germline values: CDR1 SNHLY, CDR2 FYNNEI. The CDR3 DNA reads as TGTGCCAGCAGGCGGAACAAAGAGACCCAGTACTTC. Translated, it gives CASRRNKETQYF.